This T cell receptor (beta chain) derives from a study of shared clonotypes between healthy human individuals. This table comes from immunoSEQ multiplex PCR, and its TCRdb copy is limited to in-frame clones, with some not included. Of 650,000 to 750,000 clones in the sample, around 72% were seen once. Per germline, CDR1 MDHEN and CDR2 SYDVKM. The length of the CDR3 is 15 residues. Trimming took off 3 bases at V and 7 bases at J, with 16 bases between the two ends. The sequencing sample was made of memory CD4+ T cells sorted from blood. This sample's subset: CD45RA-negative fraction. The receptor's source is a young woman in good health. The chain employs TRBV28 and TRBJ1-5, with D unclear. The CDR3 sequence is CASSLPRGLGQPQHF. CDR3 DNA: TGTGCCAGCAGTTTGCCGCGAGGGTTGGGCCAGCCCCAGCATTTT.